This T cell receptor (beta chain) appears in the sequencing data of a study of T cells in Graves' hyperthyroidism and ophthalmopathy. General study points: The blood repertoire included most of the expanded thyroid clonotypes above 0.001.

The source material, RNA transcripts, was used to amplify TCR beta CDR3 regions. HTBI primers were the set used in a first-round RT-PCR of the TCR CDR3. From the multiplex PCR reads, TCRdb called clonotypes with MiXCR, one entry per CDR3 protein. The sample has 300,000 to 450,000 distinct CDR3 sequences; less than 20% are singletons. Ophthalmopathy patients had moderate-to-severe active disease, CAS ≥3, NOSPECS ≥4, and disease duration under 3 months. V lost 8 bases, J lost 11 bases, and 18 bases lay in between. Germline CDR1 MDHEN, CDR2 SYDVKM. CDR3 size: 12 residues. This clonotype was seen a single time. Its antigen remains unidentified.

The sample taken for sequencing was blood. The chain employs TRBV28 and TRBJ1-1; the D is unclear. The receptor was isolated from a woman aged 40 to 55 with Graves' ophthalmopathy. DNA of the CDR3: TGTGCCAGCTCGATTTACGCCTTGAGGGCTTTCTTT. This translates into CASSIYALRAFF.